This TCR beta chain was found in a study of sequential checkpoint blockade in melanoma. Study-level background: Randomization was 1:1 between first-line nivolumab→ipilimumab and ipilimumab→nivolumab.

The CDR3 is made up of 17 amino acids. The V gene end was trimmed by 4 bases and the J gene end by 4 bases; junction bases not matched to a gene: 7. From germline, CDR1 is SGHTA and CDR2 FQGTGA. The assay was immunoSEQ multiplex PCR, and TCRdb's table has in-frame clones only and misses some. The table records roughly 12,000 clones, around 67% of them present only once. In this sample, this clone turned up a few times. Treatment indicated: randomized to nivolumab then ipilimumab (arm A) or the reverse (arm B). This sequence joins TRBV7-3 and TRBJ2-4, with 13 bases matching TRBD2. The origin of this receptor is a human donor with melanoma. Sequenced here: CD8+ T cells sorted from blood (inferred from file names), sampled from a patient given nivolumab and ipilimumab in sequence. Here the CDR3 reads CASSSWTSGGEKNIQYF. The CDR3 DNA follows: TGTGCCAGCAGCTCCTGGACTAGCGGGGGAGAAAAAAACATTCAGTACTTC.